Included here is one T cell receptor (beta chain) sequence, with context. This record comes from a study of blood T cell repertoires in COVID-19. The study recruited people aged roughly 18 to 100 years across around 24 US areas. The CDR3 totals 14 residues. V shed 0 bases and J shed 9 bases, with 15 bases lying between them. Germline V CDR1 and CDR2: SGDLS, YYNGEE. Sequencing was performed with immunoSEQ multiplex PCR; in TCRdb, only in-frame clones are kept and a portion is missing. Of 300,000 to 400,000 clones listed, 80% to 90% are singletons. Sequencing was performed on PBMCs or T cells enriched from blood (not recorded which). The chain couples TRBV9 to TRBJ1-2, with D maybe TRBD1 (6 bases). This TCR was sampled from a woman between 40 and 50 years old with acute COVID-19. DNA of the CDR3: TGTGCCAGCAGCGTAGATAGGGTGGGGGCCCGCTACACCTTC. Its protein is CASSVDRVGARYTF.